This T cell receptor beta chain was identified in a study of blood T cell repertoires in COVID-19. Across the study: Specimens from acute and convalescent COVID-19 originated in the United States, Italy and Spain. T cells, B-cell-depleted T cells, or PBMCs supplied cDNA or gDNA.

Using immunoSEQ multiplex PCR, the repertoire was profiled, and TCRdb retains in-frame clones only, with some absent. The data hold about 45,000 clones, with 55% to 75% observed a single time. This TCR was sampled from a man older than 75 with acute or convalescent COVID-19. The source material was peripheral blood.

CDR3 amino acids: CASSLALTGSGYTF. The CDR3 coding sequence is TGCGCCAGCAGCTTGGCCCTGACAGGGAGTGGCTACACCTTC. The genes are TRBV5-1 and TRBJ1-2; the match to TRBD1 covers 7 bases. V was clipped by 0 bases and J by 7 bases; unmatched bases: 6. There are 14 residues in the CDR3. Germline CDR1 is SGHRS and CDR2 is YFSETQ.